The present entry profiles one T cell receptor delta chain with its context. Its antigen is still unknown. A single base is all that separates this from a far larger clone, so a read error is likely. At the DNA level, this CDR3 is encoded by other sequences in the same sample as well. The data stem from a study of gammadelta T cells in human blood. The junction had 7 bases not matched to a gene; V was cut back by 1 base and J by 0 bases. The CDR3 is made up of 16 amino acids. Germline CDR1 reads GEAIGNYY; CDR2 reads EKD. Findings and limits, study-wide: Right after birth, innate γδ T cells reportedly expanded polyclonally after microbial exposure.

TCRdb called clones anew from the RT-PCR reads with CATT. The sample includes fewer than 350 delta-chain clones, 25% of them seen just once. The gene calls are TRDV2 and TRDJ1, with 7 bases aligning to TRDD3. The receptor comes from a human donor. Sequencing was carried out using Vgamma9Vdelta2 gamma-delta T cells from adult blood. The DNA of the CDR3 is TGTGCCTGTGACACAGTACTGGGGACATACACCGATAAACTCATCTTT. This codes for CACDTVLGTYTDKLIF.